These 16 T cell receptor beta chains originate from one sample sequenced in a study of Ad26.COV2.S vaccination and SARS-CoV-2 variants. Profiling relied on immunoSEQ multiplex PCR, and the TCRdb table lists in-frame clones only, not all of them. The data show 300,000 to 500,000 clones, roughly nine tenths seen once. Treatment reported: approximately 18 received Ad26.COV2.S at low or high dose, single or two shots; 5 received placebo; per-sample allocation not given. All samples were drawn on day 63, counting from the first vaccine or placebo injection. The sequences come from peripheral blood, collected in a trial of Ad26.COV2.S vaccine versus placebo. Receptors originate from a person between 18 and 65 years old who received the Ad26.COV2.S COVID-19 vaccine or a placebo.

This clone was counted once. The CDR3 reads CASSPGTSTEAFF. CDR3 in DNA: TGTGCCAGCAGCCCCGGGACTAGCACTGAAGCTTTCTTT. V gene TRBV7-2 combines with J gene TRBJ1-1; tentative D call: TRBD1 (5 bases). Trimming took 5 bases from V and 4 from J, leaving 11 bases between them. The CDR3 sequence is 13 residues long. The germline V gene encodes CDR1 SGHTA and CDR2 FQGNSA. The full variable domain, its missing parts supplied by reference TRBV7-2 and TRBJ1-1, is GAGVSQSPSNKVTEKGKDVELRCDPISGHTALYWYRQSLGQGLEFLIYFQGNSAPDKSGLPSDRFSAERTGGSVSTLTIQRTQQEDSAVYLCASSPGTSTEAFFGQGTRLTVV.

V usage is TRBV5-4 and J usage is TRBJ2-7; D gene uncertain. V was cut by 2 bases and J by 2 bases, with 8 bases left in between. The CDR3 totals 13 residues. Germline V gives CDR1 SGHNT, CDR2 YYREEE (reference sequence). CDR3 nucleotides: TGTGCCAGCAGCTTAGGTCCCGCCTACGAGCAGTACTTC. It translates to CASSLGPAYEQYF.

The chain is built from TRBV5-1 and TRBJ1-1; no clear D gene. Germline CDR1 SGHRS, CDR2 YFSETQ. V was clipped by 4 bases and J by 6 bases, with 13 bases between them. This CDR3 contains 13 residues. The CDR3 nucleotides are TGCGCCAGCAGCAGCGGATCCTTCCCTGAAGCTTTCTTT. The encoded protein is CASSSGSFPEAFF.

The chain is built from TRBV12-3 or TRBV12-4 and TRBJ1-1; no clear D gene. CDR3 length: 13 residues. Between the trimmed V and J ends, which lost 5 bases and 6 bases, there was a span of 13 bases. In DNA form, the CDR3 reads TGTGCCAGCAGTCTCAGGAAAGGGTCTGAAGCTTTCTTT. Amino acids: CASSLRKGSEAFF.

The chain recombines TRBV4-2 with TRBJ1-3; D perhaps matches TRBD1 (5 bases). Germline V gene data show CDR1 as LGHNA and CDR2 as YNFKEQ. With 3 bases removed from V and 6 bases from J, the gap between germline ends came to 12 bases. CDR3 length: 14 amino acids. The chain's CDR3 is CASSQHGGENTIYF. CDR3 coding DNA: TGTGCCAGCAGCCAGCATGGGGGGGAAAACACCATATATTTT.

The rearrangement uses TRBV7-2 and TRBJ2-5; TRBD1 agrees at 9 bases. V dropped 5 bases and J dropped 5; count of bases not matched to a gene: 9. The CDR3 totals 15 residues. Looked up from germline, CDR1 is SGHTA and CDR2 is FQGNSA. The CDR3 sequence is CASSPRGTGRETQYF. In DNA form, the CDR3 reads TGTGCCAGCAGCCCCCGGGGGACAGGGAGGGAGACCCAGTACTTC.

This clone was observed once. The chain recombines TRBV5-1 with TRBJ2-5; D is possibly TRBD1 (6 bases). Trimming pared 1 base from V and 5 bases from J, leaving 15 bases between. The CDR3 spans 15 residues. Germline-derived CDR1 and CDR2 are SGHRS and YFSETQ. The chain's CDR3 is CASSLLQGRGETQYF. As DNA, the CDR3 is TGCGCCAGCAGCTTGTTACAGGGAAGGGGGGAGACCCAGTACTTC.

The chain links TRBV3-1 (or the pseudogene TRBV3-2) to TRBJ1-3; 12 bases are shared with TRBD1. The CDR3 is 21 amino acids. From germline, CDR1 is LGHDT and CDR2 YNNKEL (reference sequence). Trimming at V came to 0 bases and at J to 3 bases, leaving 15 bases not matched to a gene. Written as DNA, the CDR3 is TGTGCCAGCAGCCAAGATTTGGCGGGGACAGGGGGCGTCTTGTATGGAAACACCATATATTTT. It encodes CASSQDLAGTGGVLYGNTIYF.

The CDR3 DNA sequence: TGTGCTACTAGGGGACAGATTAATGAAAAACTGTTTTTT. It specifies CATRGQINEKLFF. The V gene is TRBV2, the J gene TRBJ1-4; TRBD1 agrees at 7 bases. CDR1 and CDR2 from the germline V gene are SNHLY and FYNNEI. This CDR3 has 13 residues.

This clone was seen a few times. CDR3 amino acids: CAWNGESSYEQYF. CDR3 DNA: TGTGCCTGGAACGGGGAGAGCTCCTACGAGCAGTACTTC. The V gene is TRBV30, the J gene TRBJ2-7; D may be TRBD2 (5 bases). This CDR3 has 13 amino acids. Per the germline V gene, CDR1 is GTSNPN and CDR2 is SVGIG (reference sequence). The V gene lost 4 bases and the J gene lost 0 bases, with 10 bases spanning the gap.

This chain uses TRBV30 with TRBJ2-3, with TRBD2 matching over 7 bases. CDR1 is GTSNPN and CDR2 is SVGIG in the germline V gene (reference sequence). The CDR3 spans 12 residues. Germline trimming cut 6 bases from V and 2 bases from J; bases unmatched to any gene: 2. CDR3 residues: CACSGFTDTQYF. CDR3 nucleotide sequence: TGTGCCTGTAGCGGGTTCACAGATACGCAGTATTTT. The full variable domain, rest sourced from reference TRBV30 and TRBJ2-3, is SQTIHQWPATLVQPVGSPLSLECTVEGTSNPNLYWYRQAAGRGLQLLFYSVGIGQISSEVPQNLSASRPQDRQFILSSKKLLLSDSGFYLCACSGFTDTQYFGPGTRLTVL.

The V gene is TRBV5-1, the J gene TRBJ2-3; tentatively, D is TRBD1 or TRBD2 (7 bases each). Trimming stripped 0 bases from V and 3 bases from J, with 11 bases between. The CDR3 totals 15 residues. Germline V gene lookup returns CDR1 SGHRS and CDR2 YFSETQ. CDR3: CASSLAGGATDTQYF. The CDR3 coding sequence is TGCGCCAGCAGCTTGGCAGGGGGGGCAACAGATACGCAGTATTTT. The full variable domain, with the rest looked up from reference TRBV5-1 and TRBJ2-3, is KAGVTQTPRYLIKTRGQQVTLSCSPISGHRSVSWYQQTPGQGLQFLFEYFSETQRNKGNFPGRFSGRQFSNSRSEMNVSTLELGDSALYLCASSLAGGATDTQYFGPGTRLTVL.

The rearrangement uses TRBV5-1 and TRBJ2-1; no firm D call. Deletions cut 0 bases from V and 10 bases from J, with 14 bases between. Looked up from germline, CDR1 is SGHRS and CDR2 is YFSETQ. This CDR3 is built from 14 residues. CDR3 sequence: CASSLVYGRQEQFF. The CDR3 DNA follows: TGCGCCAGCAGCTTGGTTTATGGTCGTCAGGAGCAGTTCTTC.

This chain connects TRBV6-5 to TRBJ1-2; TRBD1 matches at 8 bases. Germline CDR1 reads MNHEY; CDR2 reads SVGAGI. The CDR3 covers 15 residues. Germline trimming cut 4 bases from V and 6 bases from J; bases unmatched to any gene: 10. CDR3 in amino acids: CASSSRGQELDGYTF. CDR3 coding DNA: TGTGCCAGCAGTTCCCGGGGACAGGAGTTGGATGGCTACACCTTC.

This chain uses TRBV6-5 with TRBJ1-4; TRBD1 aligns across 8 bases. The CDR3 runs to 14 residues. The trim removed 5 bases at V and 4 bases at J, leaving 3 bases unmatched. CDR1 is MNHEY and CDR2 is SVGAGI in the germline V gene. The CDR3 DNA reads TGTGCCAGCAGTCCCGACAGGGGTAATGAAAAACTGTTTTTT. Translation: CASSPDRGNEKLFF.

The chain joins TRBV2 to TRBJ2-2; TRBD2 matches 12 bases. CDR1 SNHLY and CDR2 FYNNEI come from the germline V gene. Trimming removed 9 bases from V and 5 bases from J; junction bases left unmatched: 10. This CDR3 region has 16 residues. The CDR3 DNA sequence: TGTGCCAGTAACACCCTAGCGGGGGGGAGGACCGGGGAGCTGTTTTTT. Its translation is CASNTLAGGRTGELFF.